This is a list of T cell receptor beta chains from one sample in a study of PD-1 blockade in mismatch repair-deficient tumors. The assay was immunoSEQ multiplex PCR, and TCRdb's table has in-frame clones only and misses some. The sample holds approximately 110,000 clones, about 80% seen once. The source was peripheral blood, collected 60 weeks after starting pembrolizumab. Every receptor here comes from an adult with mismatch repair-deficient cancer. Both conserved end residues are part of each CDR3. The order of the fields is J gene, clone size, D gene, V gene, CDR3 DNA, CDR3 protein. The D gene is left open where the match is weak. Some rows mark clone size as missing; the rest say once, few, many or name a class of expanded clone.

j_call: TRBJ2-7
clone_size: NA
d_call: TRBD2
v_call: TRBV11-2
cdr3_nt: TGTGCCAGCAGCTCTAGCGGGAGCCAGTACGAGCAGTACTTC
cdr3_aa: CASSSSGSQYEQYF

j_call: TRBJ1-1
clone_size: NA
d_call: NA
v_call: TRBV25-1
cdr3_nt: TGTGCCAGCAGTGATTCCGGGGCGAACACTGAAGCTTTCTTT
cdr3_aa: CASSDSGANTEAFF

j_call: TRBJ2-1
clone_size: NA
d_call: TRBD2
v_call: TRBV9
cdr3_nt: TGTGCCAGCAGCGTAGGAGCGGGGGCAAATGAGCAGTTCTTC
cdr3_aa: CASSVGAGANEQFF

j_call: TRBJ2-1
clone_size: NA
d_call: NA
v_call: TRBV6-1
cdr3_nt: TGTGCCAGTATAGCGCATTACAATGAGCAGTTCTTC
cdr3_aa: CASIAHYNEQFF

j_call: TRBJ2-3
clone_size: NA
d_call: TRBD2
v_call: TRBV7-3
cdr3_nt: TGTGCCAGCAGCTCAGGACTAGCGGGAGCATATACGCAGTATTTT
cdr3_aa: CASSSGLAGAYTQYF

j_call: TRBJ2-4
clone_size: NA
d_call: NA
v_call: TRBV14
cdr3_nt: TGTGCCAGCAGCCCAAACGACGGTGGCATTCAGTACTTC
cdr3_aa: CASSPNDGGIQYF

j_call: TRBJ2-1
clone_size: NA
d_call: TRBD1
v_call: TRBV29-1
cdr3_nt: TGCAGCGCCTGGGACAGGGGCTACAATGAGCAGTTCTTC
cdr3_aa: CSAWDRGYNEQFF

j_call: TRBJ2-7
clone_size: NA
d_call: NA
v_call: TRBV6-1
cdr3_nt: TGTGCCAGCAGTGAAGTAGGGCCGACCTACGAGCAGTACTTC
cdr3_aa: CASSEVGPTYEQYF

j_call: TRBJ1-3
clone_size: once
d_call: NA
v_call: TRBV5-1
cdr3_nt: TGCGCCAGCAGCTTGGAAAAAAAGCTAGGAAACACCATATATTTT
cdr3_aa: CASSLEKKLGNTIYF

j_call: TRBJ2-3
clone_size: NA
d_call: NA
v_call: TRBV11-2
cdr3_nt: TGTGCCAGCAGCATTAACCAAGATACGCAGTATTTT
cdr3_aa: CASSINQDTQYF

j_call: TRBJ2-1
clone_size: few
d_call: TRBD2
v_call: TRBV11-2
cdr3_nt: TGTGCCAGCAGCTCTGGACTAGCGGGAGTTCATACCAATGAGCAGTTCTTC
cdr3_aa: CASSSGLAGVHTNEQFF

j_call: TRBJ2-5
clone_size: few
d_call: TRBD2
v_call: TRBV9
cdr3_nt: TGTGCCAGCAGCGTAAGGGCGGGAGGGCCCCAAGAGACCCAGTACTTC
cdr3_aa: CASSVRAGGPQETQYF

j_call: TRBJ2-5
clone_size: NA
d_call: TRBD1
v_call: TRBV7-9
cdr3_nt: TGTGCCAGCAGCTCCGACAGGGTCCAAGAGACCCAGTACTTC
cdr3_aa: CASSSDRVQETQYF

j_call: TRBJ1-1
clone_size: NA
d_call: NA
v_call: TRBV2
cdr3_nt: TGTGCCAGCAATGAAGGGTTCACTGAAGCTTTCTTT
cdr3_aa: CASNEGFTEAFF

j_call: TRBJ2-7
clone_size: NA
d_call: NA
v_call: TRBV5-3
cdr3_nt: TGTGCCAGAAGCGGGCAGCGCTTTTCCTACGAGCAGTACTTC
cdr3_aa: CARSGQRFSYEQYF

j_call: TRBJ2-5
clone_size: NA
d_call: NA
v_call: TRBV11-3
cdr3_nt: TGTGCCAGCAGCTTAGGGTGGGAGACCCAGTACTTC
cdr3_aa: CASSLGWETQYF

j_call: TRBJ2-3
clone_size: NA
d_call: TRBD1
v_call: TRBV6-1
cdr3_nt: TGTGCCAGCGTAATACAGGGGGCGTCAGATACGCAGTATTTT
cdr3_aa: CASVIQGASDTQYF

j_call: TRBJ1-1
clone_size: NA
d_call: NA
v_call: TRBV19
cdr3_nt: TGTGCCAGTAGTACTCAACCTAACACTGAAGCTTTCTTT
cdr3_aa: CASSTQPNTEAFF

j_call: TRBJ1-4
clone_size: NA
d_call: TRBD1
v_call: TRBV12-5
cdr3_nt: TGTGCTAGTGGTTTGTGGATGTGGGACAGGGAGTTATTAAGCGAAAAACTGTTTTTT
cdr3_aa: CASGLWMWDRELLSEKLFF

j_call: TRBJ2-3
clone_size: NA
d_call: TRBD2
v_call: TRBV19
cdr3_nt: TGTGCCAGTAGTCCAGGACTAGCGGTTAGCACAGATACGCAGTATTTT
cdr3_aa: CASSPGLAVSTDTQYF

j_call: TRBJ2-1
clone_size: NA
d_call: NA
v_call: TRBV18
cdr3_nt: TGTGCCAGCTCACCGTCACCCGGGACTTCTTGGAATGAGCAGTTCTTC
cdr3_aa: CASSPSPGTSWNEQFF

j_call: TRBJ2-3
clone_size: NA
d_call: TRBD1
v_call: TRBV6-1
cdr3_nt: TGTGCCAGCAGTGAAAGGAGGACAGGGGATTCAGATACGCAGTATTTT
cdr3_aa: CASSERRTGDSDTQYF

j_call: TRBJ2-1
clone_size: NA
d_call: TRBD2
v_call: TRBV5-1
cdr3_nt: TGCGCCAGCAGCTCCACTAGCGGGACCTACAATGAGCAGTTCTTC
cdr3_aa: CASSSTSGTYNEQFF

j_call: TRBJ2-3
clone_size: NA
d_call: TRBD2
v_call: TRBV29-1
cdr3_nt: TGCAGCGTTGAAGGGACTAGCGGGAGTAGGAATACGCAGTATTTT
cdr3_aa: CSVEGTSGSRNTQYF

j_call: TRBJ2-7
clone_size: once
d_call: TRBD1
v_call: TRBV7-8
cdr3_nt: TGTGCCAGCAGCCCGACAGGGGTCTCCTACGAGCAGTACTTC
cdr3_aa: CASSPTGVSYEQYF

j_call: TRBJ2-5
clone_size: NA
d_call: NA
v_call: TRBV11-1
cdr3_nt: TGTGCCAGCAGCTTTGGGCAGCGGGCGGGCGAGACCCAGTACTTC
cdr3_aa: CASSFGQRAGETQYF

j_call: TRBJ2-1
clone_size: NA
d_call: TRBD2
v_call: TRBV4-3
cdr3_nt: TGCGCCAGCAGCCAAGCCGGGGGGCTAGCGGGAGACTACAATGAGCAGTTCTTC
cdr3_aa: CASSQAGGLAGDYNEQFF

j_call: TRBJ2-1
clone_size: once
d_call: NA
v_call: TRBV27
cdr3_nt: TGTGCCAGCAGGCCCCCGGGAGCCCTAACCTACAATGAGCAGTTCTTC
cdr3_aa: CASRPPGALTYNEQFF

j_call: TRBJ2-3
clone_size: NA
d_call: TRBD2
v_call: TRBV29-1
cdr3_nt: TGCAGCGTGGCGAGCGGGGCTAGCACAGATACGCAGTATTTT
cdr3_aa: CSVASGASTDTQYF